This T cell receptor beta chain was sequenced for a study of T cells in narcolepsy. Germline CDR1 SGHRS, CDR2 YFSETQ. CDR3 size: 15 residues. V was pared by 4 bases and J by 0 bases, with 13 bases between. Study-level findings and limits: Reportedly, autoreactive clonotypes were serially detected in patients' blood but not controls'.

Remarks on this clone: The antigen remains undetermined.

Assay used: immunoSEQ multiplex PCR; TCRdb lists only in-frame clones, some missing. This table has about 32,000 clones, under 85% appearing once. This chain connects TRBV5-1 to TRBJ1-1; no clear D gene. Sequenced: memory (CD45RA-) CD4+ T cells from blood. The sequence came from a human donor in good health. The CDR3: CASSLTVGMNTEAFF. CDR3 DNA: TGCGCCAGCAGCCTGACTGTTGGCATGAACACTGAAGCTTTCTTT. Supplemented by reference TRBV5-1 and TRBJ1-1, the full variable domain reads KAGVTQTPRYLIKTRGQQVTLSCSPISGHRSVSWYQQTPGQGLQFLFEYFSETQRNKGNFPGRFSGRQFSNSRSEMNVSTLELGDSALYLCASSLTVGMNTEAFFGQGTRLTVV.